This T cell receptor (beta chain) was profiled in a study of blood T cell repertoires in COVID-19. Whole-study context: T cells, B-cell-depleted T cells, or PBMCs provided the cDNA or gDNA that served as material.

Per the germline V gene, CDR1 is MDHEN and CDR2 is SYDVKM. The CDR3 has 13 residues. V trimming: 5 bases; J trimming: 7 bases; junction bases outside the gene matches: 7. Libraries were prepared by immunoSEQ multiplex PCR; TCRdb keeps only in-frame clonotypes and omits some of them. The sample includes 250,000 to 350,000 clones, 84% of them seen just once. This clone showed up just a few times. V usage is TRBV28 and J usage is TRBJ1-1; 7 bases map to TRBD1. What was sequenced was peripheral blood. The sequence derives from a human donor with COVID-19, enrolled during active disease. The donor label of this sample is uncertain. CDR3: CASSGVQGSEAFF. CDR3 nucleotides: TGTGCCAGCAGTGGGGTACAGGGGAGTGAAGCTTTCTTT.